This entry lists 4 T cell receptor beta chains sequenced from one sample in a study of blood T cell repertoires in COVID-19. Here immunoSEQ multiplex PCR was the method, and the copy in TCRdb shows in-frame clones only, minus some. The repertoire has about 220,000 clones, 80% to 85% of them found once; the top ten carry 4.5% to 6%. Material: peripheral blood. The receptor set was obtained from a woman aged 60-75 years who had recovered from COVID-19.

The chain employs TRBV3-1 (or the pseudogene TRBV3-2) and TRBJ1-2, with 7 bases fitting TRBD1. Germline CDR1 is LGHDT and CDR2 is YNNKEL (reference sequence). With V trimmed by 0 bases and J by 6 bases, 4 bases remained unmatched. This CDR3 is 14 amino acids long. The chain's CDR3 is CASSQELTGDGYTF. As DNA, the CDR3 is TGTGCCAGCAGCCAAGAATTAACAGGGGATGGCTACACCTTC.

The CDR3 protein is CASSPGQGRGPTYEQYF. The CDR3 nucleotides read TGTGCCAGCAGCCCGGGACAGGGAAGGGGCCCAACCTACGAGCAGTACTTC. V is TRBV11-2 and J is TRBJ2-7; 9 positions match TRBD1. Germline V gene lookup returns CDR1 SGHAT and CDR2 FQNNGV. The ends lost 5 bases at V and 2 bases at J; junction bases unmatched: 13. The CDR3 length is 17 residues.

The chain couples TRBV4-1 to TRBJ2-1, with D perhaps TRBD2 (6 bases). The CDR3 runs to 16 residues. Germline CDR1 reads MGHRA; CDR2 reads YSYEKL. The ends were cut back, 2 bases at V and 1 base at J, with 12 bases in the middle. In DNA, the CDR3 is TGCGCCAGCAGCCAACTCATGGCGGGGTCCTACAATGAGCAGTTCTTC. Its translation: CASSQLMAGSYNEQFF.

As for this clone: This CDR3 is also generated by other DNA sequences in the sample. This rearrangement joins TRBV5-4 to TRBJ2-5, with 9 bases lining up with TRBD2. Germline V gives CDR1 SGHNT, CDR2 YYREEE (reference sequence). The J segment lost 5 bases and the V segment lost 5 bases, leaving 4 bases of the junction unmatched. The CDR3 contains 13 residues. CDR3 in amino acids: CASSLAGGETQYF. The CDR3 nucleotides are TGTGCCAGCAGTCTGGCGGGGGGGGAGACCCAGTACTTC.